This T cell receptor (beta chain) was profiled in a study of blood T cell repertoires in COVID-19. Study-level information: Samples of COVID-19 (acute and convalescent) were obtained from the United States, Italy and Spain.

Authors' data handling: Estimates of nucleated cell counts were drawn from the amplification of reference gene primers. Measured with immunoSEQ multiplex PCR; TCRdb has only the in-frame clones, and not every one. The D gene and trimming were derived from the DNA, and the V and J assignments and clone size from that table. The sample comprises about 180,000 clones, just under 90% of which are singletons, and 9.5% to 15% rests with the top ten. Germline assignment: CDR1 MNHEY and CDR2 SVGAGI. This CDR3 spans 14 amino acids. The germline V and J ends were trimmed by 5 bases and 3 bases, with 11 bases remaining between them. Patients from Seattle were sampled longitudinally, starting during active infection.

Sequenced material: peripheral blood. The V and J genes are TRBV6-5 and TRBJ1-5; a possible D gene is TRBD1 (6 bases). The origin of this receptor is a woman aged 70 to 79 with COVID-19, enrolled during active disease. CDR3 loop: CASSTDRHNQPQHF. CDR3 DNA: TGTGCCAGCAGTACGGACAGACACAATCAGCCCCAGCATTTT.